This section outlines one T cell receptor beta chain sequence together with its context. Generated by immunoSEQ multiplex PCR, the TCRdb table keeps only in-frame clones and is missing some. The data show roughly 250,000 clones, roughly four fifths seen once. The entry originates in a study of blood T cell repertoires in COVID-19. About the study: Samples came from the United States, Italy and Spain, spanning acute and convalescent COVID-19.

Per the germline V gene, CDR1 is MNHEY and CDR2 is SVGAGI. Trimming stripped 3 bases from V and 5 bases from J, with 4 bases between. This CDR3 contains 11 residues. The sequencing sample was made of peripheral blood. This rearrangement joins TRBV6-5 to TRBJ2-5; D ambiguous. The receptor comes from a person between 65 and 79 years old with COVID-19, enrolled during active disease. The CDR3, as DNA: TGTGCCAGCAGTTATCTGGAGACCCAGTACTTC. Amino acids: CASSYLETQYF.